The TCR beta chain described here comes from a study of cytomegalovirus exposure and HLA in healthy donors. Study at large: Around 80 million unique TCR sequences came from HLA-typed donors in an early release.

Trimming took 8 bases from V and 5 from J, leaving 15 bases between them. Per the germline V gene, CDR1 is MNHNS and CDR2 is SASEGT. The CDR3 spans 13 residues. The PCR had 60 Vbeta and 13 Jbeta primers. Data came from immunoSEQ multiplex PCR; TCRdb stores just in-frame clones and leaves some out. The sample records under 200,000 clones, roughly 77% being singletons. This TCR derives from a woman in her thirties or forties in good health and CMV-seropositive. What was sequenced was PBMCs. The chain carries TRBV6-1 and TRBJ2-5, with D maybe TRBD2 (6 bases). Here the CDR3 DNA reads TGTGCCAGCGTTGCGTCTGGGACTGAGACCCAGTACTTC. This sequence encodes CASVASGTETQYF.